These 25 T cell receptor beta chains came from one sample sequenced in a study of cytomegalovirus exposure and HLA in healthy donors (TCRdb year 2017). The library was built by means of the immunoSEQ multiplex PCR assay. A mixture of 60 forward primers for TCR Vbeta segments and 13 reverse primers for TCR Jbeta segments was used in the multiplex PCR. The source is immuneACCESS, and TCRdb retained only in-frame sequences with V and J called. Part of the clones is not carried over; for the studies checked, unresolved V genes explain less than half of this, and the remainder is unexplained. The sample includes about 140,000 clones, with roughly three quarters observed a single time. Of the sample, roughly 4.6% falls within the top ten clones. The sequencing input was PBMCs. Source of these receptors: a woman between 50 and 59 years old in good health and CMV-seronegative.

This chain's CDR3 is CASSRTQSNTGELFF. The DNA of the CDR3 is TGTGCCAGCAGTAGGACACAATCGAACACCGGGGAGCTGTTTTTT. The chain couples TRBV6-1 to TRBJ2-2; a weak D match, TRBD1 (5 bases). Per the germline V gene, CDR1 is MNHNS and CDR2 is SASEGT. CDR3 length: 15 amino acids. Trimming shortened V by 5 bases and J by 0 bases, and 10 bases separated the two germline ends.

This clone was observed a handful of times. This chain joins TRBV4-1 and TRBJ2-3; 7 nucleotides align to TRBD2. The CDR3 spans 14 residues. Germline trimming cut 4 bases from V and 4 bases from J; bases unmatched to any gene: 5. CDR1 is MGHRA and CDR2 is YSYEKL in the germline V gene. The CDR3 sequence: CASSRGLVPDTQYF. Here the CDR3 DNA reads TGCGCCAGCAGCCGCGGACTAGTTCCAGATACGCAGTATTTT.

The chain recombines TRBV6-5 with TRBJ2-2, with 8 bases aligning to TRBD1. The CDR3 contains 14 residues. Germline loops: CDR1 MNHEY, CDR2 SVGAGI. The V segment lost 5 bases and the J segment 3 bases; nucleotides outside the gene matches: 2. The CDR3 protein is CASSTDRDTGELFF. Here the CDR3 DNA reads TGTGCCAGCAGTACGGACAGGGACACCGGGGAGCTGTTTTTT.

Details on this clone: The sample carries other DNA sequences with the same CDR3. The V call is TRBV11-3, the J call TRBJ2-1; 13 nucleotides match TRBD2. This CDR3 contains 15 residues. Germline V gene data show CDR1 as SGHNT and CDR2 as YENEEA. V was pared by 5 bases and J by 5 bases, with 3 bases of the junction left unmatched. CDR3 in amino acids: CASSPGTSGDNEQFF. CDR3 in DNA: TGTGCCAGCAGCCCCGGGACTAGCGGGGACAATGAGCAGTTCTTC.

This chain joins TRBV18 and TRBJ1-2; D may be TRBD1 (6 bases). Germline-derived CDR1 and CDR2 are KGHSH and LQKENI. The length of the CDR3 is 13 residues. V lost 6 bases and J 2 bases, leaving 10 bases between the germline ends. The CDR3 reads CASSMDRNYGYTF. The CDR3 DNA reads as TGTGCCAGCTCGATGGACAGAAACTATGGCTACACCTTC.

Worth noting for this clone: Without the conserved terminal phenylalanine or tryptophan, this CDR3 likely stems from a read error. CDR3 sequence: CSVSSSATGLYEQYL. CDR3 DNA: TGCAGCGTTTCCAGTTCAGCCACAGGGCTGTACGAGCAGTACCTC. The genes are TRBV29-1 and TRBJ2-7; possible D gene TRBD1, 6 bases. Deletions cut 5 bases from V and 4 bases from J, with 21 bases between. Looked up from germline, CDR1 is SQVTM and CDR2 is ANQGSEA. The CDR3 covers 15 residues.

This clone was counted between two and nine times. The chain combines TRBV11-3 with TRBJ1-1, with D uncertain. Germline CDR1 and CDR2: SGHNT and YENEEA. The CDR3 totals 13 residues. V was clipped by 5 bases and J by 2 bases, with 9 bases between them. CDR3 residues: CASSRLRNTEAFF. For the CDR3, the DNA is TGTGCCAGCAGCCGCCTTAGAAACACTGAAGCTTTCTTT.

This clone was detected once. The chain employs TRBV6-1 and TRBJ1-2; 8 bases line up with TRBD1. J lost 4 bases, V lost 5 bases, and 3 bases had no gene match. Germline CDR1 is MNHNS and CDR2 is SASEGT. CDR3 size: 13 residues. CDR3 sequence: CASSQDRVYGYTF. CDR3 in DNA: TGTGCCAGCAGTCAGGACAGGGTCTATGGCTACACCTTC.

The rearrangement uses TRBV15 and TRBJ1-1; TRBD1 might be the D (6 bases). V was shortened by 6 bases and J by 4 bases, with 12 bases between the two germline ends. Germline lookup yields CDR1 LNHNV and CDR2 YYDKDF (reference sequence). This CDR3 has 13 residues. CDR3 sequence: CATSSQGITEAFF. CDR3 nucleotides: TGTGCCACCAGTTCACAGGGTATCACTGAAGCTTTCTTT.

This clone was counted only a few times. The V call is TRBV10-3, the J call TRBJ1-2; 8 bases align to TRBD1. Germline V gene sequence: CDR1 ENHRY, CDR2 SYGVKD. V shed 6 bases and J 4 bases; nucleotides not matched to a gene: 7. The CDR3 totals 14 residues. CDR3 DNA: TGTGCCATCAGCCTTACGACAGGGGCCTATGGCTACACCTTC. Protein product: CAISLTTGAYGYTF.

The chain is built from TRBV19 and TRBJ1-4, with D perhaps TRBD1 (5 bases). The CDR3 loop spans 19 amino acids. Trimming took 5 bases from V and 2 from J, leaving 24 bases between them. Germline lookup yields CDR1 LNHDA and CDR2 SQIVND (reference sequence). CDR3 bases: TGTGCCAGTAGTGGGGGGGAAGTACCGCAACTGGGGACTAATGAAAAACTGTTTTTT. Encoded protein: CASSGGEVPQLGTNEKLFF.

This clone appeared once. The V call is TRBV5-8, the J call TRBJ2-7; tentatively, D is TRBD2 (7 bases). Germline CDR1 and CDR2: SGHTS and YDEGEE. The CDR3 is made up of 13 amino acids. Trimming cost V 4 bases and J 7 bases, with 15 bases left between them. The CDR3 nucleotides read TGTGCCAGCAGCGTACGGGGGGCATGGGAGCAGTACTTC. This gives the protein CASSVRGAWEQYF. The full variable domain, in which reference TRBV5-8 and TRBJ2-7 provide the parts outside the CDR3, is EAGVTQSPTHLIKTRGQQATLRCSPISGHTSVYWYQQALGLGLQFLLWYDEGEERNRGNFPPRFSGRQFPNYSSELNVNALELEDSALYLCASSVRGAWEQYFGPGTRLTVT.

The genes are TRBV13 and TRBJ2-3; TRBD1 aligns across 10 bases. CDR3 length equals 16 residues. V lost 5 bases, J lost 2 bases, and 7 bases stayed unmatched. Germline assignment: CDR1 PRHDT and CDR2 FYEKMQ (reference sequence). CDR3 nucleotide sequence: TGTGCCAGCAGCCCAGCGACAGGGGGCTACACAGATACGCAGTATTTT. Translated: CASSPATGGYTDTQYF.

This clone is classed as medium-sized. The genes are TRBV6-4 and TRBJ2-1; 8 nucleotides line up with TRBD2. CDR1 is MRHNA, CDR2 SNTAGT, per germline. V lost 4 bases to trimming and J lost 3 bases; unmatched junction nucleotides: 5. This CDR3 contains 15 residues. CDR3 region: CASSARGGFYNEQFF. The DNA for the CDR3 is TGTGCCAGCAGTGCACGGGGGGGCTTCTACAATGAGCAGTTCTTC.

On this clone itself: The same CDR3 arises from other DNA sequences in this sample as well. V usage is TRBV15 and J usage is TRBJ1-1; D ambiguous. The length of the CDR3 is 13 residues. Trimming took off 5 bases at V and 0 bases at J, with 7 bases between the two ends. Germline-derived CDR1 and CDR2 are LNHNV and YYDKDF (reference sequence). CDR3 region: CATSYGLNTEAFF. Here the CDR3 DNA reads TGTGCCACCAGCTACGGTTTGAACACTGAAGCTTTCTTT.

The chain couples TRBV30 to TRBJ1-3, with 7 bases that match TRBD1. CDR3 length: 14 residues. CDR1 is GTSNPN, CDR2 SVGIG, per germline (reference sequence). Trimming cost V 1 base and J 2 bases; bases outside gene matches: 2. CDR3 loop: CAWSATGTGNTIYF. The CDR3 DNA is TGTGCCTGGAGTGCGACAGGGACTGGAAACACCATATATTTT.

This chain joins TRBV19 and TRBJ2-5; the D gene is possibly TRBD2 (5 bases). The CDR3 has 15 residues. The V end lost 5 bases, the J end lost 4 bases, and 17 bases lay between the germline ends. The germline gives CDR1 LNHDA, CDR2 SQIVND (reference sequence). In DNA, the CDR3 is TGTGCCAGTAGTTACGACGCAACCGGGGTAGAGACCCAGTACTTC. This sequence encodes CASSYDATGVETQYF.

This chain joins TRBV28 and TRBJ1-4, with 10 bases that match TRBD1. Germline V gene sequence: CDR1 MDHEN, CDR2 SYDVKM. The CDR3 length is 14 residues. Unmatched junction bases numbered 5, after V lost 5 bases and J lost 8 bases. CDR3 nucleotides: TGTGCCAGCAGTGTTCTGGACAGGGGGGAAAAACTGTTTTTT. Protein: CASSVLDRGEKLFF.

The V call is TRBV12-2, the J call TRBJ1-2; TRBD1, as called in the table, went unchecked against the DNA. TRBV12-2 is noted as a pseudogene. This CDR3 spans 16 amino acids. The CDR3 loop is CASRLVRDRGNYGYTF. The CDR3 nucleotides read TGTGCAAGTCGCTTAGTACGGGACAGGGGGAACTATGGCTACACCTTC.

This sequence joins TRBV11-2 and TRBJ2-2, with TRBD1 identical over 7 bases. CDR1 is SGHAT and CDR2 is FQNNGV in the germline V gene. V was clipped by 6 bases and J by 4 bases; unmatched bases: 17. The CDR3 is 18 amino acids. Here the CDR3 DNA reads TGTGCCAGCAGGTTCCTTTTAACCGAGACAGGGAGCACCGGGGAGCTGTTTTTT. Residues: CASRFLLTETGSTGELFF.

The chain is built from TRBV14 and TRBJ2-7; D may be TRBD1 (6 bases). Between the trimmed V and J ends, which lost 4 bases and 4 bases, there was a span of 8 bases. Per the germline V gene, CDR1 is SGHDN and CDR2 is FVKESK. The CDR3 runs 12 residues. The CDR3 region is CASSPTGYEQYF. The CDR3 DNA is TGTGCCAGCAGCCCAACAGGGTACGAGCAGTACTTC.

J is TRBJ1-2 and V is TRBV7-2; the D gene is possibly TRBD1 (6 bases). Trimming shortened V by 4 bases and J by 4 bases, and 16 bases separated the two germline ends. Germline V gene data show CDR1 as SGHTA and CDR2 as FQGNSA. The CDR3 extends over 15 amino acids. The CDR3 DNA is TGTGCCAGCAGCTCAAACAGGGCTGCGGCCTATGGCTACACCTTC. Encoded protein: CASSSNRAAAYGYTF.

The chain joins TRBV16 to TRBJ1-5; D gene ambiguous. With 3 bases removed from V and 3 bases from J, the gap between germline ends came to 9 bases. Germline CDR1 and CDR2: KGHSY and FQNENV. The CDR3 consists of 14 residues. The CDR3 region has the DNA TGTGCCAGCAGCCAGGGCAGGAACAATCAGCCCCAGCATTTT. Its protein product is CASSQGRNNQPQHF.

This chain joins TRBV18 and TRBJ1-2; TRBD1 is a possible D gene (5 bases). The germline gives CDR1 KGHSH, CDR2 LQKENI. Deletions cut 3 bases from V and 2 bases from J, with 10 bases between. The CDR3 loop spans 14 amino acids. The DNA for the CDR3 is TGTGCCAGCTCACCTCCGACAGACAACTATGGCTACACCTTC. Protein product: CASSPPTDNYGYTF. The whole variable domain, filled in from reference TRBV18 and TRBJ1-2, reads NAGVMQNPRHLVRRRGQEARLRCSPMKGHSHVYWYRQLPEEGLKFMVYLQKENIIDESGMPKERFSAEFPKEGPSILRIQQVVRGDSAAYFCASSPPTDNYGYTFGSGTRLTVV.

This clone has a single count. The chain is built from TRBV29-1 and TRBJ2-1; 8 nucleotides match TRBD2. Germline lookup yields CDR1 SQVTM and CDR2 ANQGSEA. V shed 6 bases, J shed 4 bases, and the junction held 17 bases outside the gene matches. The CDR3 contains 17 residues. CDR3 protein: CSVLGLLSGGPYNEQFF. The CDR3 DNA reads as TGCAGCGTCCTGGGGCTGCTTTCGGGGGGGCCATACAATGAGCAGTTCTTC.